The 26 T cell receptor beta chains listed next were all sequenced from one sample in a study of OX40 agonist ivuxolimab in advanced cancers. The assay was immunoSEQ multiplex PCR, and TCRdb's table has in-frame clones only and misses some. The table has tens of thousands of clones, 84% seen once; the top ten hold almost 0.65%. The specimen comprised CD4+ or CD8+ T cells sorted from blood, sampled in a trial of the OX40 agonist ivuxolimab. These receptors were collected from an adult with an advanced solid tumor such as melanoma, head and neck, liver or kidney cancer.

The chain combines TRBV6-1 with TRBJ1-2; 10 bases agree with TRBD1. The CDR3 spans 17 residues. V trimming: 4 bases; J trimming: 1 base; junction bases outside the gene matches: 9. Germline CDR1 and CDR2: MNHNS and SASEGT. The CDR3 sequence: CASSARIGDRGNYGYTF. DNA of the CDR3: TGTGCCAGCAGTGCCCGAATTGGGGACAGGGGTAACTATGGCTACACCTTC.

This clone was seen only a few times. V is TRBV30 and J is TRBJ2-3; 7 bases agree with TRBD2. The CDR3 is 12 residues long. Germline CDR1 reads GTSNPN; CDR2 reads SVGIG (reference sequence). J gave up 13 bases and V 1 base, and 8 bases lay outside the gene matches. The CDR3 region is CAWSASSGPKYF. CDR3 in DNA: TGTGCCTGGAGTGCGTCTAGCGGCCCTAAGTATTTT.

V gene TRBV29-1 combines with J gene TRBJ1-5; D not certain. CDR3 length equals 12 residues. CDR1 is SQVTM, CDR2 ANQGSEA, per germline. The V end was cut by 5 bases, the J end by 4 bases, with 9 bases between. CDR3 protein: CSVRSENQPQHF. The CDR3, as DNA: TGCAGCGTTAGGTCAGAAAATCAGCCCCAGCATTTT.

The chain joins TRBV28 to TRBJ2-5; D is uncertain. Trimming removed 0 bases at V and 7 bases at J, with 21 bases between. The length of the CDR3 is 17 residues. Germline values: CDR1 MDHEN, CDR2 SYDVKM. The CDR3 region has the DNA TGTGCCAGCAGTTTATGGACCTTAGGACGGGTGGAAGGGACCCAGTACTTC. Protein: CASSLWTLGRVEGTQYF.

This chain connects TRBV10-3 to TRBJ1-1, with 8 bases identical to TRBD1. Germline V gene sequence: CDR1 ENHRY, CDR2 SYGVKD. This CDR3 spans 13 amino acids. Unmatched junction bases numbered 10, after V lost 8 bases and J lost 8 bases. CDR3 nucleotide sequence: TGTGCCATCTCTAGACAGGGGACTTTGGAAGCTTTCTTT. It encodes CAISRQGTLEAFF.

The gene calls are TRBV11-2 and TRBJ2-5; D remains unclear. The length of the CDR3 is 15 residues. V was cut by 0 bases and J by 5 bases, with 13 bases left in between. The germline CDR1 and CDR2 sequences are SGHAT and FQNNGV. CDR3 sequence reads: CASSLDPSNRETQYF. DNA for the CDR3: TGTGCCAGCAGCTTAGACCCTAGTAATAGGGAGACCCAGTACTTC.

This rearrangement joins TRBV4-3 to TRBJ1-2; D not certain. The CDR3 covers 15 residues. CDR1 and CDR2 from the germline V gene are LGHNA and YSLEER. Trimming took off 5 bases at V and 7 bases at J, with 20 bases between the two ends. The DNA for the CDR3 is TGCGCCAGCAGCGACCTGGAGACCACTGCGGTTGGCTACACCTTC. This codes for CASSDLETTAVGYTF.

This chain links TRBV5-1 with TRBJ2-1; TRBD2 matches 7 bases. The germline V gene has CDR1 SGHRS and CDR2 YFSETQ. The CDR3 runs 13 residues. V lost 0 bases and J lost 10; bases outside the gene matches: 4. CDR3 in amino acids: CASSLVIGGEQFF. In DNA, the CDR3 is TGCGCCAGCAGCTTGGTAATCGGGGGGGAGCAGTTCTTC. Filled out from reference TRBV5-1 and TRBJ2-1, the complete variable domain reads KAGVTQTPRYLIKTRGQQVTLSCSPISGHRSVSWYQQTPGQGLQFLFEYFSETQRNKGNFPGRFSGRQFSNSRSEMNVSTLELGDSALYLCASSLVIGGEQFFGPGTRLTVL.

This clone was seen a few times. This chain connects TRBV7-6 to TRBJ2-5, with D maybe TRBD1 (6 bases). Germline-derived CDR1 and CDR2 are SGHVS and FNYEAQ. This CDR3 region has 12 residues. The ends were cut back, 5 bases at V and 5 bases at J, with 9 bases in the middle. CDR3 region: CASSRDRETQYF. CDR3 nucleotide sequence: TGTGCCAGCAGCAGAGACAGGGAGACCCAGTACTTC.

V is TRBV2 and J is TRBJ1-5, with 11 bases lining up with TRBD1. Germline trimming cut 4 bases from V and 6 bases from J; bases unmatched to any gene: 8. This CDR3 is 16 amino acids long. CDR1 is SNHLY and CDR2 is FYNNEI in the germline V gene. CDR3 residues: CASSGPGTGGGQPQHF. DNA for the CDR3: TGTGCCAGCAGTGGCCCCGGGACAGGGGGAGGTCAGCCCCAGCATTTT.

V and J are TRBV10-3 and TRBJ2-5, with 8 bases that match TRBD2. Germline values: CDR1 ENHRY, CDR2 SYGVKD. This CDR3 has 15 amino acids. V shed 5 bases and J 1 base; nucleotides not matched to a gene: 6. The CDR3 is CAISQVTSGQETQYF. DNA of the CDR3: TGTGCCATCAGTCAAGTTACTAGCGGCCAAGAGACCCAGTACTTC.

The chain uses TRBV19 and TRBJ1-1, with D perhaps matching TRBD1 (6 bases). The germline gives CDR1 LNHDA, CDR2 SQIVND (reference sequence). This CDR3 contains 14 residues. The V and J ends lost 7 bases and 3 bases respectively, with 15 bases between them. In DNA, the CDR3 is TGTGCCAGTACCCAACATTACAGGGACACTGAAGCTTTCTTT. Translating gives CASTQHYRDTEAFF.

The genes are TRBV30 and TRBJ2-2; a weak D match, TRBD2 (7 bases). The CDR3 has 15 amino acids. Germline CDR1 is GTSNPN and CDR2 is SVGIG (reference sequence). V was clipped by 4 bases and J by 2 bases, with 14 bases between them. CDR3 bases: TGTGCCTGGACGGTGGGGGGGGCAAACACCGGGGAGCTGTTTTTT. It is translated as CAWTVGGANTGELFF.

The chain is built from TRBV19 and TRBJ2-1, with 9 nucleotides matching TRBD1. CDR3 length: 15 amino acids. Trimming cost V 6 bases and J 7 bases; bases outside gene matches: 10. Germline lookup yields CDR1 LNHDA and CDR2 SQIVND (reference sequence). Written as DNA, the CDR3 is TGTGCCAGTAGGAACAGGGGGCGGTCGTTGAATGAGCAGTTCTTC. Protein product: CASRNRGRSLNEQFF.

Only a few counts were recorded for this clone. The chain links TRBV6-6 to TRBJ2-1, with a possible D match to TRBD1 (6 bases). The V gene lost 6 bases and the J gene lost 3 bases, with 15 bases spanning the gap. The germline CDR1 and CDR2 sequences are MNHNY and SVGAGI (reference sequence). The CDR3 is 15 residues long. CDR3 bases: TGTGCCAGCAGGCTAGGGGGAGTCATCTACAATGAGCAGTTCTTC. Translation gives CASRLGGVIYNEQFF.

The chain recombines TRBV13 with TRBJ2-1, with 14 bases aligning to TRBD2. The germline V gene encodes CDR1 PRHDT and CDR2 FYEKMQ (reference sequence). The CDR3 spans 15 residues. V lost 5 bases, J lost 7 bases, and 4 bases stayed unmatched. The CDR3 protein is CASSPGTSGRNEQFF. The CDR3 nucleotides read TGTGCCAGCAGCCCCGGGACTAGCGGGAGAAATGAGCAGTTCTTC.

This rearrangement joins TRBV7-6 to TRBJ2-6, with TRBD1 as a possible D gene (6 bases). CDR3 length: 16 amino acids. Germline assignment: CDR1 SGHVS and CDR2 FNYEAQ. Trimming shortened V by 5 bases and J by 1 base, and 12 bases separated the two germline ends. The CDR3 spells CASSPRRGSGANVLTF. The CDR3 DNA sequence: TGTGCCAGCAGCCCAAGAAGGGGGTCTGGGGCCAACGTCCTGACTTTC.

The rearrangement joins TRBV7-8 to TRBJ2-1; D not certain. Germline CDR1 SGHVS, CDR2 FQNEAQ. CDR3 length: 14 residues. V lost 5 bases and J lost 0, with 8 bases in between. The CDR3 here is CASSPSSSYNEQFF. CDR3 bases: TGTGCCAGCAGCCCCTCGAGCTCCTACAATGAGCAGTTCTTC.

Only a few counts were recorded for this clone. This chain links TRBV19 with TRBJ2-7; 8 positions match TRBD1. From germline, CDR1 is LNHDA and CDR2 SQIVND (reference sequence). V was pared by 7 bases and J by 3 bases, with 8 bases of the junction left unmatched. This CDR3 comprises 14 residues. In nucleotides, the CDR3 is TGTGCCAGTAAGGAGGGGACAGGCAGCTACGAGCAGTACTTC. It codes for CASKEGTGSYEQYF.

This clone has a handful of counts. The V gene is TRBV19, the J gene TRBJ1-2, with 11 bases identical to TRBD1. The germline gives CDR1 LNHDA, CDR2 SQIVND (reference sequence). The CDR3 has 16 residues. J lost 2 bases, V lost 7 bases, and 9 bases had no gene match. The CDR3 DNA reads as TGTGCCAGTACCGCTCCCAGGACAGGGGGCAACTATGGCTACACCTTC. The encoded protein is CASTAPRTGGNYGYTF.

The chain uses TRBV27 and TRBJ2-7; 8 positions agree with TRBD2. Trimming at V came to 10 bases and at J to 5 bases, leaving 10 bases not matched to a gene. Germline V lookup: CDR1 MNHEY, CDR2 SMNVEV (reference sequence). CDR3 size: 13 residues. For the CDR3, the DNA is TGTGCCATCGGGGGGGGTTTTGGGAACGAGCAGTACTTC. This translates into CAIGGGFGNEQYF.

V usage is TRBV6-1 and J usage is TRBJ1-5; TRBD1 is a possible D gene (5 bases). Between the trimmed V and J ends, which lost 3 bases and 0 bases, there was a span of 18 bases. The CDR3 loop spans 18 amino acids. Germline V gene data show CDR1 as MNHNS and CDR2 as SASEGT. CDR3 protein: CASSEDEIRDGSNQPQHF. The CDR3 DNA reads TGTGCCAGCAGTGAGGATGAAATCAGGGATGGTAGCAATCAGCCCCAGCATTTT.

The V gene is TRBV19, the J gene TRBJ2-7; D is ambiguous. The CDR3 runs to 12 residues. Germline V gene sequence: CDR1 LNHDA, CDR2 SQIVND (reference sequence). Trimming shortened V by 9 bases and J by 0 bases, and 9 bases separated the two germline ends. CDR3 bases: TGTGCCAGCAGAGCCAACTCCTACGAGCAGTACTTC. It specifies CASRANSYEQYF.

The J gene is TRBJ1-1, the V gene TRBV5-6; the D is unclear. Trimming removed 2 bases at V and 0 bases at J, with 8 bases between. This CDR3 region has 14 residues. Germline CDR1 reads SGHDT; CDR2 reads YYEEEE. Here the CDR3 DNA reads TGTGCCAGCAGCTTTGGCTTGATGAACACTGAAGCTTTCTTT. Residues: CASSFGLMNTEAFF. The whole variable domain, filled in from reference TRBV5-6 and TRBJ1-1, reads DAGVTQSPTHLIKTRGQQVTLRCSPKSGHDTVSWYQQALGQGPQFIFQYYEEEERQRGNFPDRFSGHQFPNYSSELNVNALLLGDSALYLCASSFGLMNTEAFFGQGTRLTVV.

The chain joins TRBV20-1 to TRBJ1-2, with a weak D call TRBD1 (5 bases). This CDR3 is 11 amino acids long. Germline CDR1 reads DFQATT; CDR2 reads SNEGSKA (reference sequence). V was cut by 5 bases and J by 7 bases, with 11 bases left in between. This chain's CDR3 is CSARDSAGYTF. DNA of the CDR3: TGCAGTGCTCGGGACTCTGCTGGCTACACCTTC.

This rearrangement joins TRBV15 to TRBJ2-1; D remains unclear. The CDR3 sequence is 17 residues long. CDR1 LNHNV and CDR2 YYDKDF come from the germline V gene (reference sequence). V lost 0 bases and J lost 0, with 12 bases in between. CDR3 amino acids: CATSRETPPSSYNEQFF. CDR3 in DNA: TGTGCCACCAGCAGAGAGACGCCTCCAAGCTCCTACAATGAGCAGTTCTTC. The entire variable domain, with the rest obtained from reference TRBV15 and TRBJ2-1, is as follows: DAMVIQNPRYQVTQFGKPVTLSCSQTLNHNVMYWYQQKSSQAPKLLFHYYDKDFNNEADTPDNFQSRRPNTSFCFLDIRSPGLGDTAMYLCATSRETPPSSYNEQFFGPGTRLTVL.